A single sample is the source of the 7 T cell receptor beta chains below, sequenced in a study of siplizumab effects on memory and regulatory T cells. Measured with immunoSEQ multiplex PCR; TCRdb has only the in-frame clones, and not every one. The data contain over 95,000 clones, 85% to 95% of them seen just once; the ten biggest clones take up over 0.15%. The source material was non-Treg CD4+ T cells sorted from blood. The receptors shown here come from a human donor in good health.

This chain connects TRBV6-6 to TRBJ1-2; no reliable D call. The germline V gene has CDR1 MNHNY and CDR2 SVGAGI (reference sequence). V lost 2 bases and J lost 2, with 9 bases in between. This CDR3 spans 14 amino acids. CDR3 in amino acids: CASSYTDGNYGYTF. The CDR3 DNA follows: TGTGCCAGCAGTTACACGGACGGAAACTATGGCTACACCTTC.

This clone was recorded once. The chain combines TRBV20-1 with TRBJ2-3; tentatively, D is TRBD2 (5 bases). This CDR3 contains 11 residues. Germline V gene lookup returns CDR1 DFQATT and CDR2 SNEGSKA (reference sequence). Trimming stripped 6 bases from V and 5 bases from J, with 9 bases between. CDR3 nucleotide sequence: TGCAGTGCCGAGGGTTTAGATACGCAGTATTTT. Residues: CSAEGLDTQYF.

This chain uses TRBV19 with TRBJ1-6; D gene unclear. The germline V and J ends were trimmed by 7 bases and 10 bases, with 20 bases remaining between them. CDR3 length: 15 amino acids. Germline CDR1 LNHDA, CDR2 SQIVND (reference sequence). The CDR3 protein is CASTRPGDGRSPLHF. The CDR3 DNA is TGTGCCAGTACCCGCCCGGGAGATGGCAGATCACCCCTCCACTTT. Combining the CDR3 with reference TRBV19 and TRBJ1-6 gives the whole variable domain DGGITQSPKYLFRKEGQNVTLSCEQNLNHDAMYWYRQDPGQGLRLIYYSQIVNDFQKGDIAEGYSVSREKKESFPLTVTSAQKNPTAFYLCASTRPGDGRSPLHFGNGTRLTVT.

CDR3: CAISEGTRNTEAFF. In nucleotides, the CDR3 is TGTGCCATCAGTGAAGGGACAAGGAACACTGAAGCTTTCTTT. This chain links TRBV10-3 with TRBJ1-1; D may be TRBD1 (6 bases). Germline-derived CDR1 and CDR2 are ENHRY and SYGVKD. The CDR3 has 14 residues. Trimming took off 3 bases at V and 1 base at J, with 9 bases between the two ends.

V is TRBV28 and J is TRBJ2-3, with 7 bases identical to TRBD1. CDR3 length: 14 residues. Per the germline V gene, CDR1 is MDHEN and CDR2 is SYDVKM. J gave up 3 bases and V 4 bases, and 4 bases lay outside the gene matches. The CDR3 loop is CASSSGTETDTQYF. CDR3 in DNA: TGTGCCAGCAGTTCCGGGACAGAGACAGATACGCAGTATTTT.

The rearrangement links TRBV7-3 to TRBJ2-1; TRBD2 aligns across 9 bases. CDR3 size: 15 residues. After removal of 5 bases from V and 5 bases from J, the junction contained 7 bases not matched to a gene. The germline CDR1 and CDR2 sequences are SGHTA and FQGTGA. The CDR3 loop reads CASSHERGADNEQFF. Here the CDR3 DNA reads TGTGCCAGCAGCCACGAGCGGGGGGCCGACAATGAGCAGTTCTTC.

The rearrangement joins TRBV5-4 to TRBJ2-5; D is undetermined. CDR3 length equals 13 residues. Germline values: CDR1 SGHNT, CDR2 YYREEE (reference sequence). V gave up 2 bases and J gave up 4 bases, with 9 bases separating them. CDR3 sequence reads: CASSFEVVETQYF. As DNA, the CDR3 is TGTGCCAGCAGCTTCGAAGTGGTAGAGACCCAGTACTTC.